This T cell receptor beta chain was retrieved from a study of T cells in Graves' hyperthyroidism and ophthalmopathy. On the study more broadly: Peripheral blood sampling occurred at initial diagnosis, before any treatment. Findings and limits, study-wide: A 13 V-J signature model discriminated ophthalmopathy versus stable hyperthyroidism. Researchers found most expanded thyroid clonotypes above 0.001 in blood as well.

Only a few counts were recorded for this clonotype. The antigen remains unidentified. Lactation, pregnancy, other autoimmune disease or uncontrolled infection excluded patients. The investigators amplified TCR beta CDR3 regions from RNA transcripts. With the HTBI primer set, the TCR CDR3 went through a first round of RT-PCR. TCRdb used MiXCR to reprocess the multiplex PCR reads, holding one entry per CDR3 protein. The sample lists approximately 400,000 distinct CDR3 sequences; roughly 13% were seen once. Germline V gene lookup returns CDR1 SGHTS and CDR2 YDEGEE. There are 13 residues in the CDR3. V lost 4 bases, J lost 1 base, and 8 bases lay in between.

The J gene is TRBJ1-1, the V gene TRBV5-8; D is undetermined. The source material was blood. This TCR came from an older woman with Graves' hyperthyroidism. CDR3 nucleotides: TGTGCCAGCAGCCAAGACAAGAACACTGAAGCTTTCTTT. It yields the protein CASSQDKNTEAFF.